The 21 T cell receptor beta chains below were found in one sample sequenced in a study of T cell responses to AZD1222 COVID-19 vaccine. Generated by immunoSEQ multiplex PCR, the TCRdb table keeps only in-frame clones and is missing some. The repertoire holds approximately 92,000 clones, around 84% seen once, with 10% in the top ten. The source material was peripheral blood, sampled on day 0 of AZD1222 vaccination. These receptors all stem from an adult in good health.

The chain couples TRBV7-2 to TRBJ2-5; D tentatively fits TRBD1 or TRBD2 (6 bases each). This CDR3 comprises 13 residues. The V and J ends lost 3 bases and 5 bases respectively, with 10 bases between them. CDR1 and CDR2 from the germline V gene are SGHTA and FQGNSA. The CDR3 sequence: CASSFGGRETQYF. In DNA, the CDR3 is TGTGCCAGCAGCTTCGGGGGCCGGGAGACCCAGTACTTC. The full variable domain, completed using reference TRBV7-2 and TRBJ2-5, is GAGVSQSPSNKVTEKGKDVELRCDPISGHTALYWYRQSLGQGLEFLIYFQGNSAPDKSGLPSDRFSAERTGGSVSTLTIQRTQQEDSAVYLCASSFGGRETQYFGPGTRLLVL.

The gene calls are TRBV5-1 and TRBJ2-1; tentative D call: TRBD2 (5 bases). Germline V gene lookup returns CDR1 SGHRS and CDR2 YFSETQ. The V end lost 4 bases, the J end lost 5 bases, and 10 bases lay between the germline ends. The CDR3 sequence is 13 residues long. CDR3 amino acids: CASSHDGDNEQFF. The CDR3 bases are TGCGCCAGCAGCCACGACGGGGACAATGAGCAGTTCTTC.

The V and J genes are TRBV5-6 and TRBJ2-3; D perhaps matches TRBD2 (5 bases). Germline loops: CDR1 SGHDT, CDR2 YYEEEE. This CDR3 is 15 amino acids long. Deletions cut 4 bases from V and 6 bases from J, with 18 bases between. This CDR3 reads CASSLLTGEWDTQYF. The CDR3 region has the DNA TGTGCCAGCAGCCTTCTGACCGGGGAGTGGGATACGCAGTATTTT.

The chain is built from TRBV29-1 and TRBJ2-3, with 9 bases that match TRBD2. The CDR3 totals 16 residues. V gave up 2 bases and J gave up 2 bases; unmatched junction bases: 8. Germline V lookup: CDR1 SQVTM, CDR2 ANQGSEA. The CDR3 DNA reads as TGCAGCGTTGAAAGGGCTAGCGGGATTATCACAGATACGCAGTATTTT. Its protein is CSVERASGIITDTQYF.

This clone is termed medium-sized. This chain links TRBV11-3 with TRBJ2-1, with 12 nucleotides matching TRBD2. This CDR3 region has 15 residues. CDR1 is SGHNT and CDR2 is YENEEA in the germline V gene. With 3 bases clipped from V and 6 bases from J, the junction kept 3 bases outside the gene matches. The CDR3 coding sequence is TGTGCCAGCAGCTTGACTAGCGGGAGTCTCAATGAGCAGTTCTTC. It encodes CASSLTSGSLNEQFF.

The CDR3 sequence: CASSLLGDLSYEQYF. The CDR3 DNA follows: TGTGCCAGCAGTTTATTAGGGGACCTTTCTTACGAGCAGTACTTC. V is TRBV27 and J is TRBJ2-7; D may be TRBD1 or TRBD2 (5 bases each). The CDR3 consists of 15 residues. From germline, CDR1 is MNHEY and CDR2 SMNVEV (reference sequence). V was pared by 1 base and J by 4 bases, with 14 bases between.

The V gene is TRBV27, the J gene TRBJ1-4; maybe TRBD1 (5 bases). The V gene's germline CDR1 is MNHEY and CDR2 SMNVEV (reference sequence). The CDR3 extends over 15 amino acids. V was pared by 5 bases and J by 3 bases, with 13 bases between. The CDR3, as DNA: TGTGCCAGCAGTCCCGACTGGGGACCTAATGAAAAACTGTTTTTT. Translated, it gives CASSPDWGPNEKLFF.

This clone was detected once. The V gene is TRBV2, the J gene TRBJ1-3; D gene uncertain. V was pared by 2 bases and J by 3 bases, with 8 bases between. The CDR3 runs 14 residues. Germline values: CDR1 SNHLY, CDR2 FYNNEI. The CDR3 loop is CASSERQIGNTIYF. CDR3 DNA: TGTGCCAGCAGTGAAAGGCAGATTGGAAACACCATATATTTT.

The CDR3 DNA is TGTGCCAGCAGCTTAACGCCGACAGGGCCTACGGGAAACACCATATATTTT. Translating gives CASSLTPTGPTGNTIYF. The chain is built from TRBV7-2 and TRBJ1-3; TRBD1 aligns across 7 bases. The ends lost 2 bases at V and 4 bases at J; junction bases unmatched: 11. Germline V gene lookup returns CDR1 SGHTA and CDR2 FQGNSA. The CDR3 runs 17 residues.

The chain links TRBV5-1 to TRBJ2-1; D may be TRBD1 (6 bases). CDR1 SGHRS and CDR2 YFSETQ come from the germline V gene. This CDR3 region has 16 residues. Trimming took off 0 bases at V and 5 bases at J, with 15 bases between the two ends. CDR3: CASSLASAGANNEQFF. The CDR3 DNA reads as TGCGCCAGCAGCTTGGCCTCGGCAGGGGCGAACAATGAGCAGTTCTTC.

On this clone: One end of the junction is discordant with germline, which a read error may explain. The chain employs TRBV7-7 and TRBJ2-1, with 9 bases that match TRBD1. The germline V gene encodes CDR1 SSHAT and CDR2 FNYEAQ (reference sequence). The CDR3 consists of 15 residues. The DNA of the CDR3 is TGTGCTAGCAGCATCAGCCCGGGACAGGGATTCGAGCAGTTCTTC. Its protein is CASSISPGQGFEQFF.

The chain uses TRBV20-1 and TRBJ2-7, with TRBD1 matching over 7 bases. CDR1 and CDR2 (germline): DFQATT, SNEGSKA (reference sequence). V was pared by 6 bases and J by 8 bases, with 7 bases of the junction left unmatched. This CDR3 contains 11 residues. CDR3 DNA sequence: TGCAGTGCCACAGGGGATCGGCAGCAGTACTTC. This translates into CSATGDRQQYF.

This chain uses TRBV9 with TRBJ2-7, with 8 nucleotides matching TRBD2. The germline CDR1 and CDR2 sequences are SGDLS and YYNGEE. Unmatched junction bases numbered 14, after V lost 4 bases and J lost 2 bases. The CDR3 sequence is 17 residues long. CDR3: CASSPRPGLVLPYEQYF. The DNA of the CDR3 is TGTGCCAGCAGCCCGCGCCCGGGACTAGTACTTCCCTACGAGCAGTACTTC.

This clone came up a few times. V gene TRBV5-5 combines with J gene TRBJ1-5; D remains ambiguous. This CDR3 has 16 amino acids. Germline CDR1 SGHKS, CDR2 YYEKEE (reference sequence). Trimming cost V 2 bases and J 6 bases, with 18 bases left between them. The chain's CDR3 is CASSLRFPETAQPQHF. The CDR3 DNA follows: TGTGCCAGCAGCTTAAGGTTCCCAGAAACCGCTCAGCCCCAGCATTTT. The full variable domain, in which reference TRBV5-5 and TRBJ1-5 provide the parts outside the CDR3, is DAGVTQSPTHLIKTRGQQVTLRCSPISGHKSVSWYQQVLGQGPQFIFQYYEKEERGRGNFPDRFSARQFPNYSSELNVNALLLGDSALYLCASSLRFPETAQPQHFGDGTRLSIL.

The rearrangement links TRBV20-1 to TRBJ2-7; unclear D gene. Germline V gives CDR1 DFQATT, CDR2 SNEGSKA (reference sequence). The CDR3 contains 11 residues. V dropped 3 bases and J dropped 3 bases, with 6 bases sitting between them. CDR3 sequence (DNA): TGCAGTGCTAGGAAAGGCTACGAGCAGTACTTC. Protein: CSARKGYEQYF.

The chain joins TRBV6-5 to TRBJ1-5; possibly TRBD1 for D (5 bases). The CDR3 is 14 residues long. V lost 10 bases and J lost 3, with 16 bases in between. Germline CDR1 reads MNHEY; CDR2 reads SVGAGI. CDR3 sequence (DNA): TGTGCCACCGGCCAGGGTACGGACAATCAGCCCCAGCATTTT. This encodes CATGQGTDNQPQHF.

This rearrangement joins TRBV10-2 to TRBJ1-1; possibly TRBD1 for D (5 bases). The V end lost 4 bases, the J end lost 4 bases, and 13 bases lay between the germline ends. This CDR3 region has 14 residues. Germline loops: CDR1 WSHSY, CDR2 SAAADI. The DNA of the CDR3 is TGCGCCAGCAGTGCATCTTCGACAGTCACTGAAGCTTTCTTT. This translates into CASSASSTVTEAFF.

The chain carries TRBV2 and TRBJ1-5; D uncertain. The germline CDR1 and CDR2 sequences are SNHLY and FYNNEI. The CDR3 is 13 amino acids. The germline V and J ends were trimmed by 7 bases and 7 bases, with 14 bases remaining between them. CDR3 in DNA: TGTGCCAGCACTCCAGAGGGTATGCAGCCCCAGCATTTT. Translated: CASTPEGMQPQHF.

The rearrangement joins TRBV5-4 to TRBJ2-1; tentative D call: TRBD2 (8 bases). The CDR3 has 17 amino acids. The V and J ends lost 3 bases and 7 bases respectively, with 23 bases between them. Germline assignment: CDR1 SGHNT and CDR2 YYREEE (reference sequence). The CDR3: CASSSQGGVAGMNEQFF. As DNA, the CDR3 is TGTGCCAGCAGCTCCCAGGGGGGGGTAGCGGGAATGAATGAGCAGTTCTTC.

This CDR3 reads CASKERGGLYEQYF. DNA for the CDR3: TGTGCCAGTAAGGAGCGGGGGGGCTTATACGAGCAGTACTTC. The chain employs TRBV19 and TRBJ2-7; 10 nucleotides agree with TRBD2. The CDR3 consists of 14 residues. Germline trimming cut 7 bases from V and 4 bases from J; bases unmatched to any gene: 7. CDR1 and CDR2 from the germline V gene are LNHDA and SQIVND (reference sequence).

CDR3 residues: CASSTAGGSLYNEQFF. The CDR3 DNA is TGTGCCAGCAGTACAGCGGGGGGCTCTTTGTACAATGAGCAGTTCTTC. V gene TRBV6-2 or TRBV6-3 combines with J gene TRBJ2-1, with TRBD2 matching 9 bases. Trimming took 5 bases from V and 4 from J; bases not matched to a gene: 9. The CDR3 extends over 16 amino acids. CDR1 MNHEY and CDR2 SVGEGT come from the germline V gene.